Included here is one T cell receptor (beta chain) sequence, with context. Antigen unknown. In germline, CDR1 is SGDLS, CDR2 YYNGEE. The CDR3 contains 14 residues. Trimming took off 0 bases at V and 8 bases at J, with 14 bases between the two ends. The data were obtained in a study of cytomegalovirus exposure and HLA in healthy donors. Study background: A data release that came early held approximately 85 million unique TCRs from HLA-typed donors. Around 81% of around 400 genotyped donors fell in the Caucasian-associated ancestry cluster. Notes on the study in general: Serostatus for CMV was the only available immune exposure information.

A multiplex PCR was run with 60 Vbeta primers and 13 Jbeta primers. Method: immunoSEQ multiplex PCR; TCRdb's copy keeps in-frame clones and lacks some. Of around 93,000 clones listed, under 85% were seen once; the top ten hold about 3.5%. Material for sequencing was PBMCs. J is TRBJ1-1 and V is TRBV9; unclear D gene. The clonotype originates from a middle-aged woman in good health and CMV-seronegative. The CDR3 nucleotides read TGTGCCAGCAGCGTAGGAGGGCTCATTAAAGAAGCTTTCTTT. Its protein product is CASSVGGLIKEAFF.